This T cell receptor beta chain was identified in a study of blood T cell repertoires in COVID-19. At the level of the study: Samples taken during acute and convalescent COVID-19 were collected in the United States, Italy and Spain.

The germline gives CDR1 MDHEN, CDR2 SYDVKM. The CDR3 length is 13 residues. With 2 bases removed from V and 2 bases from J, the gap between germline ends came to 4 bases. Data came from immunoSEQ multiplex PCR; TCRdb stores just in-frame clones and leaves some out. There are about 260,000 clones in the sample; about 89% occur only once, and over 2% lies in the top ten. In its sample, this clone was seen a few times. Sequenced sample: peripheral blood. The V call is TRBV28, the J call TRBJ1-5; no clear D gene. The TCR comes from a woman aged 45-60 years with acute or convalescent COVID-19. The chain's CDR3 is CASSLAGNQPQHF. The CDR3 bases are TGTGCCAGCAGTTTAGCAGGCAATCAGCCCCAGCATTTT.